This T cell receptor beta chain originates from a study of cytomegalovirus exposure and HLA in healthy donors. Study results and caveats: Per a prior analysis, the majority of TCR beta V segments were productive roughly 87% or roughly 30% of the time.

The CDR3 sequence is 12 residues long. Germline V lookup: CDR1 LNHNV, CDR2 YYDKDF (reference sequence). Donors in the study were healthy people who gave bone marrow. The study sampled nominally healthy donors, though unrecorded immune exposures were likely. Researchers ran the PCR with 60 Vbeta and 13 Jbeta primers. Assay: immunoSEQ multiplex PCR; the TCRdb copy retains only in-frame clones and omits some. The sample has over 120,000 clones, approximately 80% seen once; the top ten hold about 2.2%. Of note for this clone: No antigen is known for it. The junction departs from germline at one end; a sequencing error may be responsible.

The receptor was derived from a woman aged 18-29 years in good health and CMV-seropositive. Material: PBMCs. The V gene is TRBV15, the J gene TRBJ1-2; 8 bases agree with TRBD1. The CDR3 protein is CATSRAPDRANF. CDR3 bases: TGTGCCACCAGCAGAGCCCCGGACAGGGCTAACTTC.